These 31 T cell receptor beta chains originate from one sample sequenced in a study of CD8+ T cells in alopecia areata. Reverse transcribed after extraction, RNA yielded cDNA as the sequencing template. The repertoire was sequenced with immunoSEQ multiplex PCR; TCRdb's copy has only in-frame clones and lacks some. The profile shows about 76,000 clones, around 61% of them singletons. Documented treatment: oral pan-JAK inhibitor, 5-10 mg twice daily. This specimen consisted of CD8+ T cells sorted from blood, obtained at week 24, from a patient treated with tofacitinib. The receptors stem from a human donor with alopecia areata.

This chain joins TRBV29-1 and TRBJ2-1; 10 nucleotides line up with TRBD1. Germline assignment: CDR1 SQVTM and CDR2 ANQGSEA. With 5 bases clipped from V and 9 bases from J, the junction kept 13 bases outside the gene matches. The CDR3 runs 15 residues. The CDR3 DNA sequence: TGCAGCGTTAGGGTCCGGGACAGGGGAGTTCGTGAGCAGTTCTTC. It yields the protein CSVRVRDRGVREQFF.

This clone was seen a few times. V and J are TRBV29-1 and TRBJ1-2, with 7 nucleotides matching TRBD1. J was trimmed by 0 bases and V by 7 bases; bases with no gene match: 11. CDR1 and CDR2 (germline): SQVTM, ANQGSEA. The CDR3 spans 15 residues. CDR3 region: CSAFSGQPTNYGYTF. CDR3 coding DNA: TGCAGCGCGTTTTCGGGACAGCCAACTAACTATGGCTACACCTTC.

The chain uses TRBV7-2 and TRBJ1-4; D is perhaps TRBD1 (6 bases). The CDR3 is 15 amino acids. Trimming stripped 7 bases from V and 4 bases from J, with 16 bases between. Germline V gene sequence: CDR1 SGHTA, CDR2 FQGNSA. CDR3 in amino acids: CASTHVGGYNEKLFF. The CDR3 nucleotides are TGTGCCAGCACCCACGTAGGGGGGTATAATGAAAAACTGTTTTTT.

J is TRBJ2-6 and V is TRBV2, with no clear D. V was shortened by 1 base and J by 0 bases, with 7 bases between the two germline ends. Germline V gene lookup returns CDR1 SNHLY and CDR2 FYNNEI. This CDR3 is built from 16 residues. The DNA of the CDR3 is TGTGCCAGCAGTGAAGGGCAGCTCTCTGGGGCCAACGTCCTGACTTTC. Translating gives CASSEGQLSGANVLTF.

The rearrangement uses TRBV6-5 and TRBJ1-5, with D maybe TRBD1 (6 bases). V was shortened by 7 bases and J by 4 bases, with 11 bases between the two germline ends. CDR3 size: 13 residues. Germline CDR1 MNHEY, CDR2 SVGAGI. Here the CDR3 DNA reads TGTGCCAGCACCCCAGGGGATAATCAGCCCCAGCATTTT. Translating gives CASTPGDNQPQHF.

This chain uses TRBV7-9 with TRBJ1-2; no reliable D call. V shed 5 bases and J shed 1 base, with 14 bases lying between them. The CDR3 length is 15 residues. The germline V gene has CDR1 SEHNR and CDR2 FQNEAQ (reference sequence). The CDR3 sequence: CASSLPSTLNYGYTF. The CDR3 DNA is TGTGCCAGCAGCCTCCCAAGCACCCTTAACTATGGCTACACCTTC.

The gene calls are TRBV4-1 and TRBJ2-3; TRBD1 matches 7 bases. The junction had 7 bases not matched to a gene; V was cut back by 1 base and J by 3 bases. Germline V gene lookup returns CDR1 MGHRA and CDR2 YSYEKL. The CDR3 sequence is 16 residues long. CDR3 sequence: CASSQGQRGPTDTQYF. CDR3 DNA sequence: TGCGCCAGCAGCCAAGGTCAGAGGGGGCCGACAGATACGCAGTATTTT.

The V gene is TRBV30, the J gene TRBJ2-1; TRBD1 matches at 8 bases. Germline values: CDR1 GTSNPN, CDR2 SVGIG (reference sequence). V lost 6 bases and J lost 6; bases outside the gene matches: 19. The length of the CDR3 is 17 residues. CDR3 nucleotide sequence: TGTGCCTGTTCACCGGGACAGGATGGATTTTTATCCAATGAGCAGTTCTTC. Protein product: CACSPGQDGFLSNEQFF.

The chain uses TRBV7-9 and TRBJ1-1; D unresolved. Trimming left V 4 bases short and J 5 bases short, with 5 bases between. The CDR3 sequence is 11 residues long. Germline CDR1 and CDR2: SEHNR and FQNEAQ (reference sequence). The CDR3 DNA reads as TGTGCCAGCAGCTACCTGACTGAAGCTTTCTTT. This gives the protein CASSYLTEAFF.

This rearrangement joins TRBV7-9 to TRBJ2-7, with TRBD2 matching over 12 bases. There are 16 residues in the CDR3. Per germline, CDR1 SEHNR and CDR2 FQNEAQ (reference sequence). V gave up 5 bases and J gave up 0 bases; unmatched junction bases: 5. The CDR3 DNA sequence: TGTGCCAGCAGCGCCTTGACTAGCGGGGGCTCCTACGAGCAGTACTTC. Translation: CASSALTSGGSYEQYF.

The genes are TRBV5-1 and TRBJ1-1; D may be TRBD1 (5 bases). The length of the CDR3 is 14 residues. CDR1 and CDR2 (germline): SGHRS, YFSETQ. Trimming left V 3 bases short and J 0 bases short, with 9 bases between. The CDR3, as DNA: TGCGCCAGCAGCTGGGGACGCATGAACACTGAAGCTTTCTTT. Residues: CASSWGRMNTEAFF.

The rearrangement joins TRBV4-2 to TRBJ2-7, with 9 bases lining up with TRBD1. The V and J ends lost 5 bases and 5 bases, in that order; junction bases with no gene match: 10. Germline values: CDR1 LGHNA, CDR2 YNFKEQ. The CDR3 extends over 15 amino acids. The CDR3 bases are TGTGCCAGCAGCAACCGACAGGGGGTTGTCAACGAGCAGTACTTC. Residues: CASSNRQGVVNEQYF.

The rearrangement joins TRBV7-9 to TRBJ2-6, with D unclear. CDR3 length: 14 residues. Germline lookup yields CDR1 SEHNR and CDR2 FQNEAQ (reference sequence). Trimming cost V 5 bases and J 2 bases, with 7 bases left between them. The CDR3: CASSTITGANVLTF. The CDR3 nucleotides read TGTGCCAGCAGCACCATCACTGGGGCCAACGTCCTGACTTTC.

This clone occurred a few times. The chain carries TRBV27 and TRBJ1-4; D not resolved. Germline V lookup: CDR1 MNHEY, CDR2 SMNVEV (reference sequence). V dropped 0 bases and J dropped 3 bases, with 2 bases sitting between them. The CDR3 is 13 residues long. The CDR3 DNA reads TGTGCCAGCAGTTTATCCCCTAATGAAAAACTGTTTTTT. It encodes CASSLSPNEKLFF.

The chain is built from TRBV4-1 and TRBJ1-1; D remains unclear. Trimming left V 0 bases short and J 3 bases short, with 8 bases between. CDR1 MGHRA and CDR2 YSYEKL come from the germline V gene. The CDR3 length is 14 residues. The CDR3 here is CASSQERRDTEAFF. CDR3 DNA: TGCGCCAGCAGCCAAGAAAGGAGGGACACTGAAGCTTTCTTT.

The V gene is TRBV19, the J gene TRBJ1-1, with D perhaps matching TRBD1 (6 bases). V was clipped by 2 bases and J by 8 bases, with 9 bases between them. CDR1 is LNHDA, CDR2 SQIVND, per germline (reference sequence). This CDR3 contains 12 residues. The CDR3 nucleotides are TGTGCCAGTAGTATACCCAGGGGAGAAGCTTTCTTT. Translation: CASSIPRGEAFF. Complete variable domain (other parts from reference TRBV19 and TRBJ1-1): DGGITQSPKYLFRKEGQNVTLSCEQNLNHDAMYWYRQDPGQGLRLIYYSQIVNDFQKGDIAEGYSVSREKKESFPLTVTSAQKNPTAFYLCASSIPRGEAFFGQGTRLTVV.

This clone came up a few times. CDR3 sequence reads: CASSSGRDEAFF. The CDR3 region has the DNA TGTGCCAGCAGCTCTGGACGGGATGAAGCTTTCTTT. V is TRBV7-9 and J is TRBJ1-1; no firm D call. Trimming cost V 4 bases and J 7 bases, with 10 bases left between them. Germline CDR1 SEHNR, CDR2 FQNEAQ (reference sequence). The CDR3 has 12 amino acids.

The V and J genes are TRBV6-5 and TRBJ2-6; unclear D gene. The CDR3 loop spans 14 amino acids. Between the trimmed V and J ends, which lost 10 bases and 0 bases, there was a span of 10 bases. Germline V gene lookup returns CDR1 MNHEY and CDR2 SVGAGI. The CDR3 loop is CATLLGSGANVLTF. CDR3 coding DNA: TGTGCCACCCTATTAGGCTCTGGGGCCAACGTCCTGACTTTC.

The DNA of the CDR3 is TGTGCCAGCAGCCTGACAGAACGCTCTGGGGCCAACGTCCTGACTTTC. Amino acids: CASSLTERSGANVLTF. V usage is TRBV7-6 and J usage is TRBJ2-6; D is perhaps TRBD1 (5 bases). CDR1 and CDR2 (germline): SGHVS, FNYEAQ. The CDR3 is 16 residues long. V was shortened by 5 bases and J by 0 bases, with 11 bases between the two germline ends.

The chain employs TRBV14 and TRBJ2-7; D is unclear. The CDR3 is 12 residues long. Between the trimmed V and J ends, which lost 0 bases and 8 bases, there was a span of 8 bases. Germline CDR1 reads SGHDN; CDR2 reads FVKESK. The CDR3 sequence: CASSQDTIQQYF. As DNA, the CDR3 is TGTGCCAGCAGCCAAGATACCATCCAGCAGTACTTC. Based on the CDR3 plus reference TRBV14 and TRBJ2-7, the full variable domain is EAGVTQFPSHSVIEKGQTVTLRCDPISGHDNLYWYRRVMGKEIKFLLHFVKESKQDESGMPNNRFLAERTGGTYSTLKVQPAELEDSGVYFCASSQDTIQQYFGPGTRLTVT.

This clone was recorded many times. The chain couples TRBV9 to TRBJ1-4, with 8 bases matching TRBD1. The CDR3 consists of 18 residues. CDR1 SGDLS and CDR2 YYNGEE come from the germline V gene. The V gene end was trimmed by 3 bases and the J gene end by 6 bases; junction bases not matched to a gene: 16. The CDR3 DNA follows: TGTGCCAGCAGCGGGACAGGGCGCGCGTATTTCTCGTATGAAAAACTGTTTTTT. Its protein product is CASSGTGRAYFSYEKLFF.

CDR3 DNA: TGTGCCAGCAGTCCCGGGACAGGGGGCAGGCAGCCCCAGCATTTT. Its protein product is CASSPGTGGRQPQHF. The rearrangement joins TRBV27 to TRBJ1-5, with TRBD1 matching over 12 bases. Germline loops: CDR1 MNHEY, CDR2 SMNVEV (reference sequence). Trimming at V came to 5 bases and at J to 7 bases, leaving 6 bases not matched to a gene. This CDR3 has 15 amino acids.

The chain joins TRBV21-1 to TRBJ1-2; the table's TRBD1 call for D was not verified on the DNA. TRBV21-1 constitutes a pseudogene. The CDR3 spans 14 residues. CDR3: CASSKAPLGQPYTF. CDR3 nucleotide sequence: TGTGCCAGCAGCAAAGCCCCTCTGGGACAGCCCTACACCTTC.

This clone was seen a few times. V and J are TRBV15 and TRBJ1-1; no clear D gene. Trimming removed 5 bases at V and 1 base at J, with 11 bases between. Germline values: CDR1 LNHNV, CDR2 YYDKDF (reference sequence). This CDR3 comprises 14 residues. The CDR3 DNA reads as TGTGCCACCAGCCCCCCCACCGGGAACACTGAAGCTTTCTTT. Amino acid sequence: CATSPPTGNTEAFF.

This clone occurred once. The rearrangement joins TRBV11-1 to TRBJ1-1, with D possibly being TRBD1 (5 bases). The length of the CDR3 is 12 residues. V lost 4 bases to trimming and J lost 4 bases, with 7 bases between them. Germline-derived CDR1 and CDR2 are SGHAT and FQDESV (reference sequence). The CDR3 loop is CASSSRATEAFF. The CDR3 region has the DNA TGTGCCAGCAGCTCCAGGGCCACTGAAGCTTTCTTT.

This chain uses TRBV7-2 with TRBJ2-7; D uncertain. V was shortened by 2 bases and J by 3 bases, with 14 bases between the two germline ends. Germline CDR1 SGHTA, CDR2 FQGNSA. The length of the CDR3 is 15 residues. CDR3 in amino acids: CASSLLGTLLYEQYF. The DNA for the CDR3 is TGTGCCAGCAGCTTATTGGGAACGTTACTCTACGAGCAGTACTTC.

This clone was observed a handful of times. The rearrangement links TRBV2 to TRBJ1-1; D gene unclear. The CDR3 spans 11 residues. V lost 8 bases and J lost 7, with 11 bases in between. The germline V gene has CDR1 SNHLY and CDR2 FYNNEI. As DNA, the CDR3 is TGTGCCAGCCTACAGACCAGTGAAGCTTTCTTT. As protein: CASLQTSEAFF.

The chain couples TRBV7-3 to TRBJ1-5; D may be TRBD1 (6 bases). Germline V CDR1 and CDR2: SGHTA, FQGTGA. The CDR3 covers 15 residues. Trimming left V 6 bases short and J 3 bases short, with 15 bases between. The CDR3 nucleotides read TGTGCCAGCAGATCCCGACAGGCTTTCAATCAGCCCCAGCATTTT. This gives the protein CASRSRQAFNQPQHF.

This clone has just a few counts. V usage is TRBV7-2 and J usage is TRBJ2-7, with D uncertain. CDR3 size: 15 residues. V gave up 2 bases and J gave up 4 bases, with 15 bases separating them. In germline, CDR1 is SGHTA, CDR2 FQGNSA. The CDR3 loop reads CASSLSPLGPYEQYF. For the CDR3, the DNA is TGTGCCAGCAGCTTATCTCCTTTAGGCCCTTACGAGCAGTACTTC.

The V call is TRBV5-6, the J call TRBJ2-3; the match to TRBD1 covers 10 bases. The length of the CDR3 is 16 residues. After removal of 2 bases from V and 3 bases from J, the junction contained 6 bases not matched to a gene. Per the germline V gene, CDR1 is SGHDT and CDR2 is YYEEEE. The CDR3 DNA reads TGTGCCAGCAGCTTTGGGACAGGGGTGAGAACAGATACGCAGTATTTT. It is translated as CASSFGTGVRTDTQYF.

The table lists this clone with a few counts. The V call is TRBV29-1, the J call TRBJ2-2; no clear D gene. Germline V gene data show CDR1 as SQVTM and CDR2 as ANQGSEA. The CDR3 length is 14 residues. Deletions cut 2 bases from V and 1 base from J, with 8 bases between. CDR3 protein: CSVEWPENTGELFF. DNA for the CDR3: TGCAGCGTTGAATGGCCGGAGAACACCGGGGAGCTGTTTTTT.